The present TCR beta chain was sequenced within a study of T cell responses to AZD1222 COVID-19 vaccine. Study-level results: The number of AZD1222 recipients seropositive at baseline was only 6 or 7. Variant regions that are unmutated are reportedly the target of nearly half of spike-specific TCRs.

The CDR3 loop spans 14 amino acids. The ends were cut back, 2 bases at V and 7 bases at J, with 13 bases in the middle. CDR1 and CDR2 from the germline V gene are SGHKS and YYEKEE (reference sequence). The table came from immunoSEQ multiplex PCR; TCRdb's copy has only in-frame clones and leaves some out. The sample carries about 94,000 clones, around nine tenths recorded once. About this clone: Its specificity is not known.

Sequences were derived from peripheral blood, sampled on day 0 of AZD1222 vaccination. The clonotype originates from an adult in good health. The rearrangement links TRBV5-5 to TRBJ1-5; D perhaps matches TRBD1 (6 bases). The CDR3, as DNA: TGTGCCAGCAGCTTCCACGTACAGGGCCAGCCCCAGCATTTT. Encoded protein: CASSFHVQGQPQHF.